This T cell receptor (beta chain) came from a study of metastatic and nonmetastatic thyroid tumors. Ahead of thyroid surgery, no patient had received treatment of any kind. TCRdb re-analyzed the PCR reads using MiXCR. The repertoire includes some 28,000 clones, more than 20% of them detected once, and about two fifths sits in the top ten. The CDR3 contains 15 residues. Germline CDR1 and CDR2: MGHRA and YSYEKL. The V end was cut by 1 base, the J end by 1 base, with 11 bases between. The chain links TRBV4-1 to TRBJ2-7; possible D gene TRBD1, 6 bases. The sequencing sample was made of blood. The TCR originated in a female donor with papillary thyroid cancer or a benign thyroid nodule (not recorded which). Some clones in this sample may be carry-over from other donors' samples. In DNA form, the CDR3 reads TGCGCCAGCAGCCAAGGGGACACCCGTTCCTACGAGCAGTACTTC. Translation gives CASSQGDTRSYEQYF.